This is a list of T cell receptor beta chains from one sample in a study of shared clonotypes between healthy human individuals. TCRdb keeps only in-frame clones here, not all; method: immunoSEQ multiplex PCR. The table lists approximately 980,000 clones, approximately 76% of them singletons, with about 1.5% in the top ten. The material sequenced was memory CD4+ T cells sorted from blood. These receptors all stem from a man between 18 and 29 years old in good health. Both conserved end residues are part of each CDR3.

CDR3 length,V gene,CDR3 protein
14,TRBV5-4,CASSPGRESMRYTF
12,TRBV19,CASSMTKGGAFF
16,TRBV4-1,CASSQDSSGAGETQYF
15,TRBV2,CASSGYGALTDTQYF
15,TRBV9,CASSVELHFGDTQYF
12,TRBV7-9,CASSLEGDTQYF
17,TRBV7-6,CASSFLTGTGYTDTQYF
14,TRBV10-3,CAISPRGTNEKLFF
13,TRBV5-6,CASSFPGWPEAFF
12,TRBV2,CASQLYRDRVYF
14,TRBV28,CASSSDWGADEQFF
11,TRBV29-1,CSVGVDQPQHF